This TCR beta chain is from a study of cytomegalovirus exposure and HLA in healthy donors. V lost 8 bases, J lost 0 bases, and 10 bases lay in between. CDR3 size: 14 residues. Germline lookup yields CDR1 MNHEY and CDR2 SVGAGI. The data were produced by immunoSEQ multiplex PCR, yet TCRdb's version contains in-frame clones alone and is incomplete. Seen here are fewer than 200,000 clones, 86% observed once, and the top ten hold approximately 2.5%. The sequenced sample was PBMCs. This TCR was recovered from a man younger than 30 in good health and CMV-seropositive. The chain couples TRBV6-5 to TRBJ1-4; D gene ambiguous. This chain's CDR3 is CASRGGATNEKLFF. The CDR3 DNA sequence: TGTGCCAGCCGCGGCGGAGCAACTAATGAAAAACTGTTTTTT.